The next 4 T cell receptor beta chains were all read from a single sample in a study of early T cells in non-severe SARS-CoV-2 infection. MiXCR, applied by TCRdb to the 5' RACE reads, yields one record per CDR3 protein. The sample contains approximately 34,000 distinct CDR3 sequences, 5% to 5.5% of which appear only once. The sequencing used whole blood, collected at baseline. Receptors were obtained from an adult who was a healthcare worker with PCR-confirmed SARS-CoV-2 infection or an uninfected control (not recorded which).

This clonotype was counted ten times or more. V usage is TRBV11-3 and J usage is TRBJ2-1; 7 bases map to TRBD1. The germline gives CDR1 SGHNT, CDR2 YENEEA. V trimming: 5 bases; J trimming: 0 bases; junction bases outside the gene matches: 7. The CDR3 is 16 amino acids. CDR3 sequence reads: CASSQGQVSSYNEQFF. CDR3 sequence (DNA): TGTGCCAGCAGCCAAGGACAGGTGAGCTCCTACAATGAGCAGTTCTTC.

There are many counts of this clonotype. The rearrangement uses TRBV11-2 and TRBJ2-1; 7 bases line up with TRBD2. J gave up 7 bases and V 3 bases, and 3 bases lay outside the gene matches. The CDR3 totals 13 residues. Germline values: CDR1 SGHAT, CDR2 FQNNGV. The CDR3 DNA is TGTGCCAGCAGCTTGACTAGCCGGAATGAGCAGTTCTTC. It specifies CASSLTSRNEQFF.

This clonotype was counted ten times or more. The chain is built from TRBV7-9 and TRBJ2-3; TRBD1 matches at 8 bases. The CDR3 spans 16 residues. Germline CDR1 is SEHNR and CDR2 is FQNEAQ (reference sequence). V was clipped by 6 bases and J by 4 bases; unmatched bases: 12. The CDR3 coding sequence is TGTGCCAGCAGAATAACGGCAGGGGGCTTCGCAGATACGCAGTATTTT. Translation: CASRITAGGFADTQYF.

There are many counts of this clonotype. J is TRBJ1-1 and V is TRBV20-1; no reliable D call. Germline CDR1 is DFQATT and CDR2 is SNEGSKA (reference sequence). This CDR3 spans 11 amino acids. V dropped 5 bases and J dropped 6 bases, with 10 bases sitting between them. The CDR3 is CSAEKGAEAFF. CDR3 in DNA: TGCAGTGCTGAGAAGGGTGCTGAAGCTTTCTTT.